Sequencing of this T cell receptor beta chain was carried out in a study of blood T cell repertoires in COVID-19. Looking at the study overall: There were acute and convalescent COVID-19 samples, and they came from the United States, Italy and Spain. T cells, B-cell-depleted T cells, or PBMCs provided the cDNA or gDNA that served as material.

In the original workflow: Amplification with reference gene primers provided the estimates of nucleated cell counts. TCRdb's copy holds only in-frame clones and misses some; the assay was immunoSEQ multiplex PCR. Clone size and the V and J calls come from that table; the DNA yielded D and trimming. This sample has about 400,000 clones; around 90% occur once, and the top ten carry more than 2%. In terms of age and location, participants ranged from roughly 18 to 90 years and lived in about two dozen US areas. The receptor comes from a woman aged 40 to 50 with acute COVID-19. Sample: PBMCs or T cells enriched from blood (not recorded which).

CDR3 in amino acids: CASSYWTDSTDTQYF. In DNA, the CDR3 is TGTGCCAGCAGTTACTGGACAGACAGCACAGATACGCAGTATTTT. V gene TRBV6-6 combines with J gene TRBJ2-3; maybe TRBD1 (6 bases). Germline loops: CDR1 MNHNY, CDR2 SVGAGI (reference sequence). This CDR3 spans 15 amino acids. Trimming left V 1 base short and J 0 bases short, with 8 bases between.